The 27 T cell receptor beta chains reported below all come from one sample, sequenced in a study of control samples from healthy donors and cancer patients. The protocol was immunoSEQ multiplex PCR, while the TCRdb copy is restricted to in-frame clones and leaves out a portion. Counted here are around 23,000 clones, 75% to 90% occurring once; the ten biggest clones make up more than 30%. Sequencing was done on a sample of PBMCs. These receptors were taken from a man in his fifties or sixties with head and neck cancer.

This chain joins TRBV5-1 and TRBJ2-3; 9 positions match TRBD2. The V gene's germline CDR1 is SGHRS and CDR2 YFSETQ. The CDR3 has 16 amino acids. The junction had 5 bases not matched to a gene; V was cut back by 1 base and J by 2 bases. The CDR3 bases are TGCGCCAGCAGCTTGCTGCCTAGCGGGACCACAGATACGCAGTATTTT. It codes for CASSLLPSGTTDTQYF.

This clone has only one observation. DNA for the CDR3: TGTGCCAGCAGCCAAGGGAGCGGGGGTCCCTACAATGAGCAGTTCTTC. Protein product: CASSQGSGGPYNEQFF. The chain combines TRBV4-2 with TRBJ2-1; TRBD2 agrees at 8 bases. The CDR3 length is 16 residues. Trimming at V came to 1 base and at J to 2 bases, leaving 4 bases not matched to a gene. The germline gives CDR1 LGHNA, CDR2 YNFKEQ.

The genes are TRBV6-2 or TRBV6-3 and TRBJ1-5, with D possibly matching TRBD1 (5 bases). Trimming pared 2 bases from V and 7 bases from J, leaving 12 bases between. The CDR3 sequence is 14 residues long. Germline V gene sequence: CDR1 MNHEY, CDR2 SVGEGT. The CDR3 DNA sequence: TGTGCCAGCAGTTACAATTCGAGGGGCCAGCCCCAGCATTTT. Translated, it gives CASSYNSRGQPQHF.

The V and J genes are TRBV11-3 and TRBJ2-7; possible D gene TRBD2, 5 bases. This CDR3 has 15 amino acids. Trimming cost V 1 base and J 0 bases, with 10 bases left between them. Germline V CDR1 and CDR2: SGHNT, YENEEA. The CDR3 loop reads CASSLAAGLSYEQYF. The CDR3 bases are TGTGCCAGCAGCTTAGCGGCGGGTCTCTCCTACGAGCAGTACTTC.

The chain links TRBV3-1 (or the pseudogene TRBV3-2) to TRBJ2-3; 11 nucleotides match TRBD2. The CDR3 extends over 16 amino acids. Germline loops: CDR1 LGHDT, CDR2 YNNKEL (reference sequence). The junction had 5 bases not matched to a gene; V was cut back by 1 base and J by 5 bases. The DNA for the CDR3 is TGTGCCAGCAGCCAAGGGCTAGCGGGAGGAGGAGATACGCAGTATTTT. Protein: CASSQGLAGGGDTQYF.

J is TRBJ1-1 and V is TRBV6-5; D gene unclear. This CDR3 is built from 11 residues. The V gene's germline CDR1 is MNHEY and CDR2 SVGAGI. V dropped 5 bases and J dropped 6 bases, with 7 bases sitting between them. As DNA, the CDR3 is TGTGCCAGCAGTCGCGGGCCTGAAGCTTTCTTT. Its translation: CASSRGPEAFF.

J is TRBJ1-6 and V is TRBV21-1. TRBV21-1 corresponds to a pseudogene. The CDR3 is 17 amino acids. The CDR3 nucleotides are TGTGCCAGCAGCAAAGGGAGAAGAGGCTCCTATAATTCACCCCTCCACTTT. It translates to CASSKGRRGSYNSPLHF.

The table lists this clone with a count of one. The J gene is TRBJ2-2, the V gene TRBV7-8; TRBD1 agrees at 9 bases. This CDR3 contains 17 residues. CDR1 and CDR2 (germline): SGHVS, FQNEAQ. Trimming took 6 bases from V and 2 from J; bases not matched to a gene: 10. The CDR3: CASSRNTGGTNTGELFF. The CDR3 nucleotides are TGTGCCAGCAGTCGAAATACAGGGGGCACTAACACCGGGGAGCTGTTTTTT.

Regarding this clone: One end of the junction fails to match germline, which may point to a read error. V gene TRBV7-7 combines with J gene TRBJ2-5, with 8 bases that match TRBD1. The CDR3 is made up of 15 amino acids. Germline V gene lookup returns CDR1 SSHAT and CDR2 FNYEAQ (reference sequence). The CDR3 nucleotides read TGTGCTAGCAGCTTAGGAGGGGACAGGAAAGAGACCCAGTACTTC. The encoded protein is CASSLGGDRKETQYF.

The chain recombines TRBV6-1 with TRBJ2-7; D not resolved. CDR3 length equals 11 residues. V was shortened by 2 bases and J by 3 bases, with 2 bases between the two germline ends. Germline values: CDR1 MNHNS, CDR2 SASEGT. CDR3 residues: CASSEFYEQYV. The CDR3, as DNA: TGTGCCAGCAGTGAATTCTACGAGCAGTACGTC.

This chain's CDR3 is CASSLGPGNTIYF. The CDR3 DNA follows: TGTGCCAGCAGCCTGGGCCCTGGAAACACCATATATTTT. V usage is TRBV11-2 and J usage is TRBJ1-3, with D unresolved. V gave up 5 bases and J gave up 2 bases, with 7 bases separating them. Germline-derived CDR1 and CDR2 are SGHAT and FQNNGV. This CDR3 contains 13 residues.

The chain combines TRBV6-4 with TRBJ1-2; D is uncertain. CDR1 is MRHNA, CDR2 SNTAGT, per germline. V was cut by 10 bases and J by 1 base, with 13 bases left in between. This CDR3 has 13 amino acids. The CDR3 DNA is TGTGCCACCTCGAGGCTCGGTAACTATGGCTACACCTTC. It specifies CATSRLGNYGYTF.

The chain couples TRBV30 to TRBJ2-3; tentatively, D is TRBD1 or TRBD2 (5 bases each). Germline V gene lookup returns CDR1 GTSNPN and CDR2 SVGIG (reference sequence). The CDR3 runs 14 residues. Trimming left V 5 bases short and J 10 bases short, with 22 bases between. The CDR3 bases are TGTGCCTGGGGCCCCCGGGACCCCGTTAAGGCGCAGTATTTT. This translates into CAWGPRDPVKAQYF.

V gene TRBV5-1 combines with J gene TRBJ1-1; no reliable D call. Trimming removed 2 bases from V and 5 bases from J, with 13 bases in between. This CDR3 has 14 residues. The germline gives CDR1 SGHRS, CDR2 YFSETQ. In DNA, the CDR3 is TGCGCCAGCAGCTTCGGGTCCTTGGGGACTGAAGCTTTCTTT. Translated: CASSFGSLGTEAFF. The whole variable domain, filled in from reference TRBV5-1 and TRBJ1-1, reads KAGVTQTPRYLIKTRGQQVTLSCSPISGHRSVSWYQQTPGQGLQFLFEYFSETQRNKGNFPGRFSGRQFSNSRSEMNVSTLELGDSALYLCASSFGSLGTEAFFGQGTRLTVV.

The V gene is TRBV6-5, the J gene TRBJ1-5, with D tentatively TRBD1 (6 bases). The CDR3 is made up of 13 amino acids. Germline values: CDR1 MNHEY, CDR2 SVGAGI. V was pared by 6 bases and J by 7 bases, with 13 bases between. CDR3 in amino acids: CASSQGFGQPQHF. Written as DNA, the CDR3 is TGTGCCAGCAGCCAGGGGTTCGGCCAGCCCCAGCATTTT.

This clone was observed once. The CDR3 nucleotides are TGTGCCAGCTCGACAGGGGACTACAATGAGCAGTTCTTC. It is translated as CASSTGDYNEQFF. The rearrangement joins TRBV27 to TRBJ2-1, with 8 nucleotides matching TRBD1. The length of the CDR3 is 13 residues. V was pared by 8 bases and J by 3 bases, with 3 bases of the junction left unmatched. Germline CDR1 is MNHEY and CDR2 is SMNVEV (reference sequence).

This chain uses TRBV11-2 with TRBJ2-7; 9 positions match TRBD1. V lost 7 bases, J lost 7 bases, and 14 bases stayed unmatched. Germline CDR1 is SGHAT and CDR2 is FQNNGV. CDR3 length: 15 residues. CDR3 nucleotide sequence: TGTGCCAGCACCCGACGGGTACAGGGGGCGGAGGAGCAGTACTTC. Its protein is CASTRRVQGAEEQYF.

The V call is TRBV10-3, the J call TRBJ1-6; TRBD1 aligns across 9 bases. The germline V gene has CDR1 ENHRY and CDR2 SYGVKD. V was clipped by 4 bases and J by 6 bases; unmatched bases: 7. This CDR3 spans 16 amino acids. The CDR3 loop reads CAISGTGEGPNSPLHF. The CDR3 DNA reads TGTGCCATCAGTGGGACAGGGGAAGGGCCTAATTCACCCCTCCACTTT.

The chain joins TRBV7-9 to TRBJ2-2; 9 positions match TRBD2. There are 18 residues in the CDR3. Germline lookup yields CDR1 SEHNR and CDR2 FQNEAQ (reference sequence). V dropped 1 base and J dropped 5; count of bases not matched to a gene: 11. The CDR3 here is CASSLVGLAGSVTGELFF. The CDR3 coding sequence is TGTGCCAGCAGCTTAGTGGGGCTAGCGGGAAGTGTGACCGGGGAGCTGTTTTTT.

The chain recombines TRBV10-3 with TRBJ2-1; D unresolved. This CDR3 has 15 amino acids. Germline V gene data show CDR1 as ENHRY and CDR2 as SYGVKD. V lost 8 bases, J lost 2 bases, and 16 bases lay in between. DNA of the CDR3: TGTGCCATCGGAGAAATTAGCAGAGCCTACAATGAGCAGTTCTTC. Encoded protein: CAIGEISRAYNEQFF.

The chain uses TRBV18 and TRBJ1-1; possibly TRBD1 for D (5 bases). The CDR3 has 13 residues. Trimming left V 5 bases short and J 1 base short, with 8 bases between. The germline CDR1 and CDR2 sequences are KGHSH and LQKENI. The CDR3 DNA follows: TGTGCCAGCTCAGTCGGGGGGAACACTGAAGCTTTCTTT. It translates to CASSVGGNTEAFF.

The rearrangement links TRBV18 to TRBJ1-6, with a possible D match to TRBD1 (6 bases). Germline assignment: CDR1 KGHSH and CDR2 LQKENI. The CDR3 has 15 amino acids. Trimming shortened V by 6 bases and J by 3 bases, and 12 bases separated the two germline ends. The CDR3 here is CASSPYRDYNSPLHF. The DNA for the CDR3 is TGTGCCAGCTCTCCCTACAGGGACTATAATTCACCCCTCCACTTT.

The gene calls are TRBV6-4 and TRBJ1-2, with 7 bases aligning to TRBD1. This CDR3 contains 13 residues. The germline V gene has CDR1 MRHNA and CDR2 SNTAGT. V shed 5 bases, J shed 8 bases, and the junction held 8 bases outside the gene matches. CDR3 sequence: CASSPTGLEGYTF. In DNA, the CDR3 is TGTGCCAGCAGTCCGACAGGGCTGGAGGGCTACACCTTC.

This sequence joins TRBV14 and TRBJ2-3; the match to TRBD1 covers 8 bases. The V gene's germline CDR1 is SGHDN and CDR2 FVKESK. The CDR3 length is 15 residues. J gave up 2 bases and V 3 bases, and 4 bases lay outside the gene matches. The CDR3 DNA reads TGTGCCAGCAGCCATTGGGACAGGTCCACAGATACGCAGTATTTT. Residues: CASSHWDRSTDTQYF.

The V gene is TRBV15, the J gene TRBJ2-7; D is unresolved. This CDR3 has 14 residues. V lost 0 bases and J lost 2, with 8 bases in between. In germline, CDR1 is LNHNV, CDR2 YYDKDF (reference sequence). The CDR3 region is CATSRDWPTYEQYF. CDR3 nucleotides: TGTGCCACCAGCAGAGATTGGCCAACCTACGAGCAGTACTTC.

This sequence joins TRBV5-1 and TRBJ1-5; no definite D call. V was pared by 0 bases and J by 7 bases, with 8 bases between. This CDR3 contains 13 residues. Germline values: CDR1 SGHRS, CDR2 YFSETQ. CDR3 in amino acids: CASSLGPGQPQHF. The CDR3 DNA reads as TGCGCCAGCAGCTTGGGCCCAGGCCAGCCCCAGCATTTT.

This sequence joins TRBV5-8 and TRBJ1-4; D is perhaps TRBD1 (6 bases). Germline V gives CDR1 SGHTS, CDR2 YDEGEE. With 4 bases removed from V and 7 bases from J, the gap between germline ends came to 11 bases. This CDR3 region has 13 residues. This chain's CDR3 is CASSGGTREKLFF. As DNA, the CDR3 is TGTGCCAGCAGCGGCGGGACACGTGAAAAACTGTTTTTT.